One and the same sample provided the 20 T cell receptor beta chains below, sequenced in a study of cytomegalovirus exposure and HLA in healthy donors. Both 60 Vbeta primers and 13 Jbeta primers went into the PCR. Using immunoSEQ multiplex PCR, the repertoire was profiled, and TCRdb retains in-frame clones only, with some absent. Of about 76,000 clones listed, approximately 70% are singletons. Sequencing was done on a sample of PBMCs. These receptors all stem from a man aged 55-75 years in good health and CMV-seropositive.

This clone was found a few times. The rearrangement joins TRBV7-3 to TRBJ1-1, with 7 bases identical to TRBD1. V shed 0 bases and J 3 bases; nucleotides not matched to a gene: 10. Germline V CDR1 and CDR2: SGHTA, FQGTGA. The CDR3 has 17 amino acids. The CDR3 sequence is CASSLTGRGGDDTEAFF. CDR3 bases: TGTGCCAGCAGCTTAACAGGGAGAGGGGGCGACGACACTGAAGCTTTCTTT.

CDR3 sequence (DNA): TGCAGCGTACGGCGGGACGAGGGGCAAGAGACCCAGTACTTC. Translated: CSVRRDEGQETQYF. The J gene is TRBJ2-5, the V gene TRBV29-1; D possibly corresponds to TRBD2 (6 bases). The CDR3 has 14 amino acids. Germline assignment: CDR1 SQVTM and CDR2 ANQGSEA. Trimming stripped 6 bases from V and 2 bases from J, with 16 bases between.

The V and J genes are TRBV28 and TRBJ1-5, with TRBD1 identical over 9 bases. Per germline, CDR1 MDHEN and CDR2 SYDVKM. The CDR3 has 15 residues. The trim removed 6 bases at V and 5 bases at J, leaving 8 bases unmatched. CDR3 amino acids: CASRTGTGPYQPQHF. The CDR3 bases are TGTGCCAGCAGAACCGGGACAGGGCCTTATCAGCCCCAGCATTTT.

The J gene is TRBJ1-4, the V gene TRBV6-5; D remains unclear. Looked up from germline, CDR1 is MNHEY and CDR2 is SVGAGI. The CDR3 has 15 amino acids. Between the trimmed V and J ends, which lost 2 bases and 5 bases, there was a span of 12 bases. This CDR3 is CASSYGSTTNEKLFF. In nucleotides, the CDR3 is TGTGCCAGCAGTTACGGGTCGACTACCAATGAAAAACTGTTTTTT.

V is TRBV5-6 and J is TRBJ1-1; possible D gene TRBD1, 6 bases. Germline V gene lookup returns CDR1 SGHDT and CDR2 YYEEEE. This CDR3 comprises 16 residues. Trimming shortened V by 3 bases and J by 1 base, and 16 bases separated the two germline ends. For the CDR3, the DNA is TGTGCCAGCAGCTCCTTAGGGGGGGGACAGAACACTGAAGCTTTCTTT. Protein: CASSSLGGGQNTEAFF. Filled out from reference TRBV5-6 and TRBJ1-1, the complete variable domain reads DAGVTQSPTHLIKTRGQQVTLRCSPKSGHDTVSWYQQALGQGPQFIFQYYEEEERQRGNFPDRFSGHQFPNYSSELNVNALLLGDSALYLCASSSLGGGQNTEAFFGQGTRLTVV.

Only a few counts were recorded for this clone. The chain has TRBV19 and TRBJ2-1, with D possibly being TRBD1 (6 bases). Germline assignment: CDR1 LNHDA and CDR2 SQIVND (reference sequence). The length of the CDR3 is 16 residues. V was shortened by 6 bases and J by 4 bases, with 19 bases between the two germline ends. CDR3 sequence reads: CASSEFRDTKYNEQFF. The DNA for the CDR3 is TGTGCCAGTAGCGAATTCCGGGACACGAAATACAATGAGCAGTTCTTC.

The rearrangement joins TRBV5-6 to TRBJ1-5; 8 nucleotides align to TRBD1. The germline V gene encodes CDR1 SGHDT and CDR2 YYEEEE. This CDR3 contains 15 residues. With 0 bases clipped from V and 6 bases from J, the junction kept 5 bases outside the gene matches. The CDR3 DNA sequence: TGTGCCAGCAGCTTGGCAGGGGGCTTATTTCAGCCCCAGCATTTT. Protein sequence: CASSLAGGLFQPQHF.

The rearrangement uses TRBV5-5 and TRBJ2-2; 7 nucleotides align to TRBD2. CDR3 length: 14 amino acids. Per germline, CDR1 SGHKS and CDR2 YYEKEE (reference sequence). V lost 6 bases to trimming and J lost 6 bases; unmatched junction nucleotides: 8. For the CDR3, the DNA is TGTGCCAGCACCCCCCGGGAGGAGGCCGGGGAGCTGTTTTTT. As protein: CASTPREEAGELFF.

The CDR3 region has the DNA TGTGCCAGCAGGAGTCAGGGGGCGAGCAATCAGCCCCAGCATTTT. It is translated as CASRSQGASNQPQHF. The chain carries TRBV6-5 and TRBJ1-5; 8 bases are a match to TRBD1. The J segment lost 1 base and the V segment lost 6 bases, leaving 5 bases of the junction unmatched. CDR1 and CDR2 from the germline V gene are MNHEY and SVGAGI. The CDR3 runs 15 residues.

CDR3 sequence: CASSTGASYEQYF. Here the CDR3 DNA reads TGTGCCAGTAGTACTGGAGCCTCCTACGAGCAGTACTTC. The V and J genes are TRBV19 and TRBJ2-7; D not resolved. The CDR3 is 13 amino acids. CDR1 is LNHDA, CDR2 SQIVND, per germline (reference sequence). Trimming cost V 4 bases and J 0 bases, with 7 bases left between them.

The J gene is TRBJ1-6, the V gene TRBV19; D uncertain. The CDR3 is 14 amino acids. With 3 bases removed from V and 5 bases from J, the gap between germline ends came to 8 bases. Germline V CDR1 and CDR2: LNHDA, SQIVND (reference sequence). This CDR3 is CASSIWTDNSPLHF. For the CDR3, the DNA is TGTGCCAGTAGTATCTGGACTGATAATTCACCCCTCCACTTT.

The V gene is TRBV6-5, the J gene TRBJ2-7, with D perhaps matching TRBD1 (6 bases). The CDR3 is 16 amino acids. V was pared by 4 bases and J by 3 bases, with 19 bases between. Germline loops: CDR1 MNHEY, CDR2 SVGAGI. The CDR3 loop reads CASSSRFGEGGYEQYF. The CDR3, as DNA: TGTGCCAGCAGTTCCCGGTTTGGGGAAGGGGGCTACGAGCAGTACTTC.

The chain employs TRBV5-1 and TRBJ1-1; TRBD1 is a possible D gene (6 bases). The CDR3 is made up of 13 amino acids. Trimming removed 2 bases at V and 6 bases at J, with 11 bases between. In germline, CDR1 is SGHRS, CDR2 YFSETQ. The CDR3 DNA reads as TGCGCCAGCAGCTTAAAGGACAGAGCTGAAGCTTTCTTT. This encodes CASSLKDRAEAFF.

This clone was counted between two and nine times. The chain links TRBV28 to TRBJ1-4, with TRBD1 matching over 9 bases. The CDR3 loop spans 15 amino acids. The germline CDR1 and CDR2 sequences are MDHEN and SYDVKM. V lost 6 bases to trimming and J lost 5 bases; unmatched junction nucleotides: 7. CDR3 loop: CASSSGTGKNEKLFF. The DNA of the CDR3 is TGTGCCAGCAGCTCGGGGACAGGGAAGAATGAAAAACTGTTTTTT.

V usage is TRBV6-6 and J usage is TRBJ2-1, with 10 bases fitting TRBD1. The CDR3 has 14 amino acids. The trim removed 7 bases at V and 4 bases at J, leaving 4 bases unmatched. Per germline, CDR1 MNHNY and CDR2 SVGAGI (reference sequence). This CDR3 is CASKRQGAYNEQFF. DNA for the CDR3: TGTGCCAGCAAACGACAGGGGGCTTACAATGAGCAGTTCTTC.

J is TRBJ2-3 and V is TRBV27; 7 positions match TRBD1. With 5 bases clipped from V and 2 bases from J, the junction kept 13 bases outside the gene matches. Germline-derived CDR1 and CDR2 are MNHEY and SMNVEV (reference sequence). This CDR3 region has 17 residues. CDR3 loop: CASSPTPTGSLTDTQYF. The CDR3 DNA reads TGTGCCAGCAGTCCAACCCCGACAGGGAGCCTCACAGATACGCAGTATTTT.

This clone was counted a few times. The V gene is TRBV5-1, the J gene TRBJ2-3, with TRBD2 matching over 8 bases. The junction had 5 bases not matched to a gene; V was cut back by 4 bases and J by 4 bases. CDR3 length: 14 amino acids. Germline CDR1 is SGHRS and CDR2 is YFSETQ. CDR3 nucleotides: TGCGCCAGCAGCGAGAGGCGGGGGGCAGATACGCAGTATTTT. It codes for CASSERRGADTQYF. Looking up the rest from reference TRBV5-1 and TRBJ2-3 gives the full variable domain: KAGVTQTPRYLIKTRGQQVTLSCSPISGHRSVSWYQQTPGQGLQFLFEYFSETQRNKGNFPGRFSGRQFSNSRSEMNVSTLELGDSALYLCASSERRGADTQYFGPGTRLTVL.

The table lists this clone with a few counts. This sequence joins TRBV7-9 and TRBJ1-2; 8 bases fit TRBD1. This CDR3 is built from 13 residues. V dropped 1 base and J dropped 7; count of bases not matched to a gene: 2. Germline CDR1 is SEHNR and CDR2 is FQNEAQ (reference sequence). The CDR3 DNA sequence: TGTGCCAGCAGCTTAGGGACAGGGAGTGGCTACACCTTC. Its translation: CASSLGTGSGYTF.

The chain couples TRBV5-1 to TRBJ1-4; D gene ambiguous. V was pared by 0 bases and J by 8 bases, with 8 bases between. In germline, CDR1 is SGHRS, CDR2 YFSETQ. The CDR3 runs to 13 residues. CDR3: CASSLGRREKLFF. For the CDR3, the DNA is TGCGCCAGCAGCTTGGGGAGGAGAGAAAAACTGTTTTTT.

This clone was seen a few times. The V and J genes are TRBV9 and TRBJ2-1; D uncertain. CDR1 and CDR2 from the germline V gene are SGDLS and YYNGEE. The V gene lost 0 bases and the J gene lost 0 bases, with 10 bases spanning the gap. The CDR3 loop spans 16 amino acids. The CDR3 spells CASSVGTTSSYNEQFF. CDR3 DNA sequence: TGTGCCAGCAGCGTAGGAACTACAAGCTCCTACAATGAGCAGTTCTTC.